The following is a T cell receptor beta chain sequence with its context. This clonotype showed up just a few times. This clone's antigen is unknown. No base-level quality is on record; no much larger clone is a single base apart. This sample is drawn from a study of blood T cells in healthy people across ages (dated by TCRdb to between 2014 and 2017). With respect to the entire study: In model experiments, roughly one uniquely barcoded TCR beta cDNA molecule per two T cells was captured by template switching. Age-related changes in TCR beta repertoire diversity were measured in the study by deep sequencing normalized with unique cDNA molecular identifiers. Donors were grouped into four age groups: young (average approximately 15 years), middle-aged (roughly 40), aged (62) and long-lived (around 80). To avoid experimental bias, donors of different ages were randomly spread across the sequencing lanes. Using the same blood draw, the study looked at two additional independent replicas of 1 million unique cDNA reads for two donors, one aged 18 to 30 and the other aged 80 or older. On the study overall, not on this receptor specifically: Since profiling was done on bulk unsorted PBMCs, naive and antigen-experienced compartments could not be conclusively compared. The percentage of naive T cells measured by flow cytometry correlated strongly with observed TCR beta diversity. Because donor CMV infection status was unknown, age-related changes in expanded clonotypes were potentially confounded. Observed TCR beta diversity per million T cells fell roughly linearly with age, and a significant reduction was already apparent by age roughly 40. Estimates of total diversity based on one million sequenced T cells were regarded as lower bounds and as underestimates. Compared with the aged group, the long-lived group had more naive CD4+ T cells, fewer expanded clones and increased TCR diversity, a pattern suggesting age selection.

The donors were roughly 39 Caucasian individuals from Russia, aged 6 to 90 years, who were systemically healthy. Around 10 milliliters of peripheral blood were collected from each donor into EDTA-treated Vacutainer tubes. Ficoll-Paque density-gradient centrifugation was used to isolate PBMCs, with at least 6.5 million per sample. Total RNA, at least 6 micrograms per sample, was extracted from PBMCs with Trizol reagent. The percentages of naive CD45RAhigh/CD27high T cells were determined by flow cytometry on a PBMC aliquot from every donor. The receptor library was made with 5' RACE. Reads for this sample came from an Illumina HiSeq 2500. The second PCR ran for about 7 to 11 cycles and used a J-beta primer mix along with a sample-barcoded 5' primer. Each TCR beta cDNA molecule received a unique molecular identifier from a template-switch 5' adaptor carrying 12 random nucleotides. At least 2.5 million CDR3-containing paired-end reads were obtained from each sample. First-strand cDNA was synthesized from all RNA with the Mint cDNA synthesis kit, primed by a TRBC-specific oligonucleotide. After uracil-DNA glycosylase treatment, a first 18-cycle PCR used universal primers M1SS and BC2_uni_R on all cDNA. Turning to the authors' computational methods: For normalization, 1 million high-quality reads, each with a distinct molecular identifier, were randomly selected from each sample. Instead of being binned into consensus sequences, reads that shared molecular identifiers were thrown out. CDR3 identification, clonotype clustering and error correction used MiTCR with a Q25 quality threshold and the strictest error-elimination algorithm. A nonparametric unseen species model with Euler transformation was used to estimate lower-bound total TCR beta diversity. The raw public reads went through TCRdb reprocessing: fastp at Q25, MiXCR clone calling, in-frame beta chains kept. Each CDR3 protein appears once, grouped with its most common genes and DNA. TCRdb assigned the V and J calls; the authors' analysis was not used. For this sample the table gives around 1.7 million distinct CDR3 sequences, of which 25% to 30% were detected only once. 7.7% of the sample is in the top ten clones.

For this chain, trimming is 5 bases at the V end and 8 bases at the J end, and the number of junction bases without a gene match is 9. CDR1 and CDR2 were assigned from the germline V gene (reference sequence) as SEHNR and FQNEAQ. The CDR3 holds 15 amino acids from the cysteine to the phenylalanine. Solely the CDR3 DNA is kept, with 45 bases framed from the first base. The source material was blood. The TCR sequence derives from a woman younger than 45 in good health. Recombination linked TRBV7-9 to TRBJ1-4, with 9 bases in between that match TRBD1. The bases are TGTGCCAGCAGCGGGACCCCGGGACAGGGAGAAAAACTGTTTTTT. The translation is CASSGTPGQGEKLFF.